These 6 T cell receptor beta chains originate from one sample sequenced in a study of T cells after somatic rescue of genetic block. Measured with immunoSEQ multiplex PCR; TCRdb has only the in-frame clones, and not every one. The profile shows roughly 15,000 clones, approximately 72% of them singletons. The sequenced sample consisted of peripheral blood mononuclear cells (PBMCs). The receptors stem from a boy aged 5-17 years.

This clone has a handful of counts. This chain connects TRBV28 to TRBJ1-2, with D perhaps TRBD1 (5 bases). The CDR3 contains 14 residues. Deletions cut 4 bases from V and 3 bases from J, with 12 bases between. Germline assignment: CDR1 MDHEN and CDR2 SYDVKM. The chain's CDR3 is CASSYADTYYGYTF. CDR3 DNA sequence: TGTGCCAGCAGTTACGCGGACACTTACTATGGCTACACCTTC.

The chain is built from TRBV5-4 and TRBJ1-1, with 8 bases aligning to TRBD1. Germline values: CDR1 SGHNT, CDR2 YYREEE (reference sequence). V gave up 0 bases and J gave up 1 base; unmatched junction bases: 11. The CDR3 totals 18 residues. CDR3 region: CASSLGLYGGTGNTEAFF. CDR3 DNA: TGTGCCAGCAGCTTGGGGCTTTATGGGGGGACAGGGAACACTGAAGCTTTCTTT.

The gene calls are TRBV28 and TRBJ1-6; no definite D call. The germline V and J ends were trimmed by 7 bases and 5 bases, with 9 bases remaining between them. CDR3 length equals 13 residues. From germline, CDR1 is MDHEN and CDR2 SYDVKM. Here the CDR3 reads CASIQRDNSPLHF. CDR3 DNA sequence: TGTGCCAGCATCCAAAGGGATAATTCACCCCTCCACTTT.

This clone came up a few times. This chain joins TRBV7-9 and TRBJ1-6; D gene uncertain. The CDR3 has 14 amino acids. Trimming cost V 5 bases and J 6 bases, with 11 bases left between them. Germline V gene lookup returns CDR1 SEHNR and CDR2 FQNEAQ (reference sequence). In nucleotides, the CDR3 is TGTGCCAGCAGCGAACAGTGGGGTAATTCACCCCTCCACTTT. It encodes CASSEQWGNSPLHF.

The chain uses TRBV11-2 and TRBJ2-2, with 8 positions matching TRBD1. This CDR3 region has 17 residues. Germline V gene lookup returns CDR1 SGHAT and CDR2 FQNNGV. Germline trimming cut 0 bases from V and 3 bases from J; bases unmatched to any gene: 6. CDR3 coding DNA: TGTGCCAGCAGCTTAGAGTTACAGGGACAGGACACCGGGGAGCTGTTTTTT. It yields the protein CASSLELQGQDTGELFF. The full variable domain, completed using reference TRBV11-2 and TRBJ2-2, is EAGVAQSPRYKIIEKRQSVAFWCNPISGHATLYWYQQILGQGPKLLIQFQNNGVVDDSQLPKDRFSAERLKGVDSTLKIQPAKLEDSAVYLCASSLELQGQDTGELFFGEGSRLTVL.

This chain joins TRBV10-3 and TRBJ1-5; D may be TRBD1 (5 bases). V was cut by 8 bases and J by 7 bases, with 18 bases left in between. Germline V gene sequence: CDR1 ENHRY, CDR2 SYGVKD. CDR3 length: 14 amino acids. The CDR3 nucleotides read TGTGCCATCCGTGGTGGGGGTTCGGGACAGCCCCAGCATTTT. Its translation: CAIRGGGSGQPQHF.